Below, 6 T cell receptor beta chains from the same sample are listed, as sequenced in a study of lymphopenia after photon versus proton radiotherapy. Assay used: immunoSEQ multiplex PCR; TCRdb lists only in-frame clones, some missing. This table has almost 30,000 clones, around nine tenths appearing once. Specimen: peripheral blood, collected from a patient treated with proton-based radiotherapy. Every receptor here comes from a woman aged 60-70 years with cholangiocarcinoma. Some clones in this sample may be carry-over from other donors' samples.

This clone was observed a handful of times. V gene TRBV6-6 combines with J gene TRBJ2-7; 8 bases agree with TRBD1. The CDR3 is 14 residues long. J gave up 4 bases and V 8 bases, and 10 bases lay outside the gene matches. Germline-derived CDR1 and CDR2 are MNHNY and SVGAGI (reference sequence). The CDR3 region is CASRRTGREYEQYF. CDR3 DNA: TGTGCCAGCCGACGGACAGGGCGAGAGTACGAGCAGTACTTC.

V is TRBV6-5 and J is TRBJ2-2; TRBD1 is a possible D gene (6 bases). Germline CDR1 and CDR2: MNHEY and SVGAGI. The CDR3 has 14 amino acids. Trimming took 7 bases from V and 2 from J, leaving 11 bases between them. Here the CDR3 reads CASKPDRNTGELFF. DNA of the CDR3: TGTGCCAGCAAACCGGACAGAAACACCGGGGAGCTGTTTTTT.

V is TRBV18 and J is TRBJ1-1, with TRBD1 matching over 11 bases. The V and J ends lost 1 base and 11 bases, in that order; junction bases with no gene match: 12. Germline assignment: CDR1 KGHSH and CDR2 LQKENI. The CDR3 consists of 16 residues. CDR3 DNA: TGTGCCAGCTCACCACTTCCCCGGACAGGGGGCCTGTCGGCTTTCTTT. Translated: CASSPLPRTGGLSAFF.

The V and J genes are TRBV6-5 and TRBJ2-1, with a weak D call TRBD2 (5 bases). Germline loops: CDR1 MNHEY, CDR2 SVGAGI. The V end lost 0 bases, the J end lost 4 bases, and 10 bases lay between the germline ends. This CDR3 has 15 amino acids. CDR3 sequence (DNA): TGTGCCAGCAGTTACTCGGGAGCGACATACAATGAGCAGTTCTTC. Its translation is CASSYSGATYNEQFF.

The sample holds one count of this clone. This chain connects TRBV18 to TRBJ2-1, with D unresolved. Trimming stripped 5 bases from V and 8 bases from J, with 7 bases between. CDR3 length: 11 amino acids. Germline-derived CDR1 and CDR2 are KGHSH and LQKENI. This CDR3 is CASSYQDEQFF. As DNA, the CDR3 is TGTGCCAGCTCATATCAGGATGAGCAGTTCTTC. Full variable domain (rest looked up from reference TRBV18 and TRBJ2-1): NAGVMQNPRHLVRRRGQEARLRCSPMKGHSHVYWYRQLPEEGLKFMVYLQKENIIDESGMPKERFSAEFPKEGPSILRIQQVVRGDSAAYFCASSYQDEQFFGPGTRLTVL.

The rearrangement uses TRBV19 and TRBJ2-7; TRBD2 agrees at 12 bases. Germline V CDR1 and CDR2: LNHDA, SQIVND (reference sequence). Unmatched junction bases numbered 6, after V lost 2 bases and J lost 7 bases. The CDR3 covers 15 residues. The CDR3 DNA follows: TGTGCCAGTAGTATATCGACTAGCGGGAGTCTTGAGCAGTACTTC. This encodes CASSISTSGSLEQYF.